Described below is a single T cell receptor (beta chain) sequence and its context. Its antigen remains unidentified. Per the germline V gene, CDR1 is MGHRA and CDR2 is YSYEKL. V shed 1 base and J shed 8 bases, with 14 bases lying between them. This CDR3 contains 14 residues. Researchers partitioned CD4+ cells into CD45RA+ naive and CD45RA-negative memory subsets. Produced via immunoSEQ multiplex PCR; TCRdb's table is partial and in-frame only. This table holds about 2.3 million clones, approximately 93% found once. The data belong to a study of shared clonotypes between healthy human individuals. The study, taken as a whole, reports: Despite large depth, rarefaction showed incomplete sorted-subset sequencing.

The TCR sequence derives from a man younger than 35 in good health. Some clones in this sample may be carry-over from other donors' samples. Sequenced input: naive CD4+ T cells from PBMCs. Stated subset: CD45RA+ positively selected. J is TRBJ1-2 and V is TRBV4-1, with D maybe TRBD1 (6 bases). CDR3 in DNA: TGCGCCAGCAGCCAAGTGCAGGGGACGGGGGGCTACACCTTC. This translates into CASSQVQGTGGYTF.